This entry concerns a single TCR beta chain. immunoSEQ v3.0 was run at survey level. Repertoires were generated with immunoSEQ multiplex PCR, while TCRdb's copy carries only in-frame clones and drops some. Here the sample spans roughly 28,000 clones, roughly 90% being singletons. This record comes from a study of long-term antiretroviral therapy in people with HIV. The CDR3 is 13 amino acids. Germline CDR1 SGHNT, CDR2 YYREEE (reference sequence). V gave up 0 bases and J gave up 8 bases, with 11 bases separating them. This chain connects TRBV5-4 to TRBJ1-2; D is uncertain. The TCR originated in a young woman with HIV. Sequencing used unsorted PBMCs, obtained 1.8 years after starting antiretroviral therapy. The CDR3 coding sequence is TGTGCCAGCAGCTTGGTCGTCGGGTCAGGCTACACCTTC. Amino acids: CASSLVVGSGYTF.